These 9 T cell receptor beta chains share one sample of origin, sequenced in a study of preoperative IRX-2 immunotherapy in early breast cancer. The treatment here: preoperative locoregional IRX-2 cytokine immunotherapy. Some clones are missing from TCRdb's copy, which holds only in-frame ones; the method was immunoSEQ multiplex PCR. The sample consists of tens of thousands of clones, 82% of them appearing once. Sample acquisition took place from a patient treated with IRX-2 immunotherapy. All receptors come from a human donor with breast cancer.

V is TRBV30 and J is TRBJ2-4, with D unresolved. Germline assignment: CDR1 GTSNPN and CDR2 SVGIG (reference sequence). Trimming removed 0 bases at V and 7 bases at J, with 10 bases between. This CDR3 is 13 amino acids long. The CDR3 DNA reads TGTGCCTGGAGTGTAGGCAGAAAGAACATTCAGTACTTC. Translating it yields CAWSVGRKNIQYF.

V usage is TRBV11-3 and J usage is TRBJ1-3, with a tentative D call TRBD1 (5 bases). Per the germline V gene, CDR1 is SGHNT and CDR2 is YENEEA. The CDR3 consists of 14 residues. Trimming took 5 bases from V and 6 from J, leaving 14 bases between them. CDR3 protein: CASSALGVPNTIYF. In DNA form, the CDR3 reads TGTGCCAGCAGCGCACTAGGGGTTCCAAACACCATATATTTT.

The sample holds one count of this clone. The chain recombines TRBV11-3 with TRBJ2-2, with D possibly TRBD1 on 6 matching bases. Trimming stripped 1 base from V and 3 bases from J, with 9 bases between. CDR1 SGHNT and CDR2 YENEEA come from the germline V gene. The CDR3 sequence is 15 residues long. The CDR3 bases are TGTGCCAGCAGCTTAGTTTCAGGGGACACCGGGGAGCTGTTTTTT. It specifies CASSLVSGDTGELFF.

The chain employs TRBV11-3 and TRBJ2-2; D call uncertain. V dropped 5 bases and J dropped 1 base, with 8 bases sitting between them. This CDR3 comprises 14 residues. Germline CDR1 SGHNT, CDR2 YENEEA. CDR3 region: CASSPTKNTGELFF. CDR3 nucleotides: TGTGCCAGCAGCCCCACTAAGAACACCGGGGAGCTGTTTTTT.

The chain joins TRBV18 to TRBJ2-5; TRBD2 is a possible D gene (5 bases). Trimming shortened V by 3 bases and J by 9 bases, and 17 bases separated the two germline ends. The CDR3 length is 14 residues. Germline V gene lookup returns CDR1 KGHSH and CDR2 LQKENI. The CDR3 DNA reads TGTGCCAGCTCACCTATCCCGGGAAGTCAAGCCCAGTACTTC. This sequence encodes CASSPIPGSQAQYF. Full variable domain (outside the CDR3, taken from reference TRBV18 and TRBJ2-5): NAGVMQNPRHLVRRRGQEARLRCSPMKGHSHVYWYRQLPEEGLKFMVYLQKENIIDESGMPKERFSAEFPKEGPSILRIQQVVRGDSAAYFCASSPIPGSQAQYFGPGTRLLVL.

Only one count was recorded for this clone. This chain uses TRBV10-2 with TRBJ2-5; D tentatively reads TRBD1 or TRBD2 (5 bases each). Germline V gene data show CDR1 as WSHSY and CDR2 as SAAADI. V gave up 8 bases and J gave up 5 bases, with 15 bases separating them. The CDR3 runs to 13 residues. The CDR3 bases are TGCGCCAGCCGACGGGGCCTAGAGGAGACCCAGTACTTC. This gives the protein CASRRGLEETQYF.

This clone was seen just once. DNA for the CDR3: TGTGCCAGCAGTCTACAGGGGGGAGGTGGCAAACTGTTTTTT. Translation gives CASSLQGGGGKLFF. The chain employs TRBV11-3 and TRBJ1-4, with 8 bases that match TRBD1. Germline V lookup: CDR1 SGHNT, CDR2 YENEEA. Trimming removed 6 bases from V and 11 bases from J; junction bases left unmatched: 11. The CDR3 runs to 14 residues.

The chain links TRBV11-3 to TRBJ2-3, with 15 nucleotides matching TRBD2. Trimming cost V 6 bases and J 4 bases; bases outside gene matches: 11. Germline V gene sequence: CDR1 SGHNT, CDR2 YENEEA. The CDR3 extends over 18 amino acids. The DNA for the CDR3 is TGTGCCAGCAGACATTTGGGGACTAGCGGGAGGTACGCAGATACGCAGTATTTT. Translating it yields CASRHLGTSGRYADTQYF.

This clone was recorded once. The chain carries TRBV6-8 and TRBJ2-7; no clear D. The CDR3 totals 12 residues. Germline V lookup: CDR1 MNHGY, CDR2 SAAAGT. V was cut by 5 bases and J by 9 bases, with 14 bases left in between. The CDR3 spells CASSPANTGQYF. The CDR3 DNA follows: TGTGCCAGCAGTCCCGCTAACACTGGGCAGTACTTC.